This entry lists 9 T cell receptor beta chains sequenced from one sample in a study of T cells in Graves' hyperthyroidism and ophthalmopathy. What was amplified from RNA transcripts were TCR beta CDR3 regions. The HTBI primer set was used in a first-round RT-PCR of the TCR CDR3. One entry per CDR3 protein results from TCRdb running MiXCR on the multiplex PCR reads. The table shows 400,000 or so distinct CDR3 sequences, with over 13% occurring only once. Sequencing was done on a sample of blood. The origin of the receptors is a man in his forties or fifties with Graves' ophthalmopathy.

This chain links TRBV19 with TRBJ2-7, with TRBD2 identical over 7 bases. The germline V gene encodes CDR1 LNHDA and CDR2 SQIVND (reference sequence). The CDR3 totals 13 residues. J gave up 4 bases and V 8 bases, and 8 bases lay outside the gene matches. The CDR3 DNA reads as TGTGCCAGTGGTAGCGGGCGGGAATACGAGCAGTACTTC. Its translation: CASGSGREYEQYF.

The chain couples TRBV6-1 to TRBJ1-5; D possibly corresponds to TRBD1 (5 bases). Germline CDR1 reads MNHNS; CDR2 reads SASEGT. The CDR3 covers 15 residues. Trimming cost V 6 bases and J 3 bases, with 15 bases left between them. This CDR3 reads CASRESGNPNQPQHF. The CDR3 bases are TGTGCCAGCAGGGAATCAGGGAATCCCAATCAGCCCCAGCATTTT.

This clonotype was found many times. The chain combines TRBV5-1 with TRBJ2-3; D may be TRBD2 (6 bases). In germline, CDR1 is SGHRS, CDR2 YFSETQ. V lost 5 bases and J 4 bases, leaving 14 bases between the germline ends. CDR3 length: 14 residues. The CDR3 nucleotides are TGCGCCAGCAGTCCCGGGAGTGGAGCAGATACGCAGTATTTT. It encodes CASSPGSGADTQYF.

This clonotype was seen a handful of times. The J gene is TRBJ2-5, the V gene TRBV6-5, with D perhaps matching TRBD1 or TRBD2 (5 bases each). The V gene lost 0 bases and the J gene lost 4 bases, with 12 bases spanning the gap. CDR1 and CDR2 from the germline V gene are MNHEY and SVGAGI. The CDR3 is 15 residues long. DNA of the CDR3: TGTGCCAGCAGTTACTCTGGGTCTGGGGGAGAGACCCAGTACTTC. Translating it yields CASSYSGSGGETQYF.

This clonotype was recorded a few times. V gene TRBV9 combines with J gene TRBJ2-3; 15 bases fit TRBD2. V lost 3 bases to trimming and J lost 4 bases; unmatched junction nucleotides: 9. Germline V gives CDR1 SGDLS, CDR2 YYNGEE. The CDR3 is 18 amino acids. CDR3 residues: CASSGGTSGRTVADTQYF. CDR3 DNA sequence: TGTGCCAGCAGCGGGGGGACTAGCGGGAGGACGGTCGCAGATACGCAGTATTTT.

The table lists this clonotype with many counts. The rearrangement joins TRBV2 to TRBJ1-2, with 7 positions matching TRBD1. Germline V gene lookup returns CDR1 SNHLY and CDR2 FYNNEI. V lost 11 bases, J lost 0 bases, and 12 bases stayed unmatched. The CDR3 length is 15 residues. CDR3 nucleotides: TGTGCCTGCCGGAAGGGGGCAGGGTCTAACTATGGCTACACCTTC. Translation gives CACRKGAGSNYGYTF. Filled out from reference TRBV2 and TRBJ1-2, the complete variable domain reads EPEVTQTPSHQVTQMGQEVILRCVPISNHLYFYWYRQILGQKVEFLVSFYNNEISEKSEIFDDQFSVERPDGSNFTLKIRSTKLEDSAMYFCACRKGAGSNYGYTFGSGTRLTVV.

This clonotype was detected a few times. This chain links TRBV5-4 with TRBJ2-1; 11 positions match TRBD2. The length of the CDR3 is 17 residues. After removal of 0 bases from V and 5 bases from J, the junction contained 7 bases not matched to a gene. Looked up from germline, CDR1 is SGHNT and CDR2 is YYREEE (reference sequence). CDR3 nucleotide sequence: TGTGCCAGCAGCTTGGTAGCGGGAGGGTCTGGTAACAATGAGCAGTTCTTC. As protein: CASSLVAGGSGNNEQFF.

This clonotype was found many times. V usage is TRBV7-8 and J usage is TRBJ2-7; 7 bases map to TRBD2. V lost 5 bases to trimming and J lost 2 bases; unmatched junction nucleotides: 6. Germline CDR1 is SGHVS and CDR2 is FQNEAQ. The length of the CDR3 is 14 residues. Here the CDR3 reads CASSQLAQPYEQYF. In DNA form, the CDR3 reads TGTGCCAGCAGCCAACTAGCGCAGCCCTACGAGCAGTACTTC.

This clonotype appeared many times. The rearrangement links TRBV5-1 to TRBJ2-1, with D perhaps TRBD2 (5 bases). Per the germline V gene, CDR1 is SGHRS and CDR2 is YFSETQ. The V gene lost 6 bases and the J gene lost 7 bases, with 20 bases spanning the gap. CDR3 length equals 15 residues. Here the CDR3 reads CASTVGRVTPNEQFF. CDR3 coding DNA: TGCGCCAGCACAGTAGGGAGAGTGACCCCAAATGAGCAGTTCTTC.